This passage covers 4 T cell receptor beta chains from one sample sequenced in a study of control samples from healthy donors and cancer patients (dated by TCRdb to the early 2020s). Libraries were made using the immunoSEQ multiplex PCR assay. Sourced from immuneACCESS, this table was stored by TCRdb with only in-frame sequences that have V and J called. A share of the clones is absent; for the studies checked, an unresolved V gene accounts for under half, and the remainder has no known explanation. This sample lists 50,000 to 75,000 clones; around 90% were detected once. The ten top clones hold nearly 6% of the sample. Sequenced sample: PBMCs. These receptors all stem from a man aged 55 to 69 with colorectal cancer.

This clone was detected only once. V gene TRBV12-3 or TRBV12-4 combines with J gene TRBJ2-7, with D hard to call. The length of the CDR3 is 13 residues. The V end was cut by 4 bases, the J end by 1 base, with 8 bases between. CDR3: CASSSSSSYEQYF. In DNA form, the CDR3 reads TGTGCCAGCAGTTCCTCGTCGTCCTACGAGCAGTACTTC.

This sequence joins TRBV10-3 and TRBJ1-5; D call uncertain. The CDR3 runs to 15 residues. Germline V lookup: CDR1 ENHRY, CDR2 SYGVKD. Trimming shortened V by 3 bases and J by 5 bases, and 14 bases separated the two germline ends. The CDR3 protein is CAISDSDKGYQPQHF. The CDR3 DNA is TGTGCCATCAGTGATTCCGACAAAGGTTATCAGCCCCAGCATTTT.

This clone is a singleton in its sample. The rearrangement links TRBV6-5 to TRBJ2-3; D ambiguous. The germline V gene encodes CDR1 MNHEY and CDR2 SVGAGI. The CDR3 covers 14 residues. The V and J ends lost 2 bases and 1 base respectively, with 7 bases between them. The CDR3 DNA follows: TGTGCCAGCAGTTACGGGCAGCGCACAGATACGCAGTATTTT. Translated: CASSYGQRTDTQYF.

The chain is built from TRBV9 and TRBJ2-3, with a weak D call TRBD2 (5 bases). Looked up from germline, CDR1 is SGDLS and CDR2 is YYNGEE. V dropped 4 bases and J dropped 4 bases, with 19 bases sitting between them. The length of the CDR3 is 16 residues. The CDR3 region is CASSYTGLPRPDTQYF. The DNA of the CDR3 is TGTGCCAGCAGCTACACTGGACTGCCCCGCCCAGATACGCAGTATTTT.